What follows is one T cell receptor beta chain and its context. The antigen is undetermined. This sample stems from a study of immune evolution from preneoplasia to lung adenocarcinoma. Study conclusions and caveats: Normal lung had highest clonality; later lesions appeared denser, more diverse. From normal lung to invasive adenocarcinoma, top clone frequencies appeared to decrease.

The CDR3 sequence is 13 residues long. V was clipped by 6 bases and J by 3 bases, with 12 bases between them. Germline assignment: CDR1 SEHNR and CDR2 FQNEAQ (reference sequence). Profiling relied on immunoSEQ multiplex PCR, and the TCRdb table lists in-frame clones only, not all of them. In the table there are roughly 10,000 clones, 70% to 90% of which are singletons. Sequenced input: FFPE invasive lung adenocarcinoma tissue. The receptor comes from a person between 70 and 80 years old with invasive lung adenocarcinoma. Some clones in this sample may be carry-over from other donors' samples. The J gene is TRBJ2-7, the V gene TRBV7-9, with D uncertain. CDR3 bases: TGTGCCAGCAGAAGCTGGGATGGCTACGAGCAGTACTTC. Translated, it gives CASRSWDGYEQYF.